There are a few counts of the clone carrying this TCR beta chain. The data originate from a study of CD8 T cells in Susac syndrome. The study sequenced TCR beta in blood CD8+ and CD4+ T cells. Germline V gene lookup returns CDR1 MGHRA and CDR2 YSYEKL. This CDR3 spans 14 amino acids. V dropped 4 bases and J dropped 2; count of bases not matched to a gene: 5. The authors reverse transcribed roughly 0.5 to 1 ug RNA with random hexamers. TCRdb reanalysed the immunoSEQ multiplex PCR reads using MiXCR and keeps one entry per CDR3 protein. The sample lists about 300,000 distinct CDR3 sequences; 65% to 90% were seen once.

Sequenced: CD8+ T cells from PBMCs. The chain couples TRBV4-1 to TRBJ2-7; TRBD2 agrees at 7 bases. This TCR came from a human donor with multiple sclerosis. The CDR3 loop reads CASSPLGGAYEQYF. As DNA, the CDR3 is TGCGCCAGCAGCCCTTTGGGGGGGGCCTACGAGCAGTACTTC.